This T cell receptor (beta chain) was captured in a study of response to subunit inactivated influenza vaccine. General study points: After each seasonal influenza vaccination, few new T cells are recruited, the authors suggested.

At least ten counts were recorded for this clonotype. Its antigen is not known. The germline gives CDR1 MNHEY, CDR2 SVGEGT. The length of the CDR3 is 13 residues. V was trimmed by 1 base and J by 3 bases, leaving 7 bases between them. One entry per CDR3 protein results from TCRdb running MiXCR on the RT-PCR reads. The table shows fewer than 800,000 distinct CDR3 sequences, with 15% to 19% occurring only once. This specimen was PBMCs from blood, taken roughly 13 days after vaccination. This TCR derives from a man over 45 who received an inactivated influenza vaccine. The chain links TRBV6-2 or TRBV6-3 to TRBJ2-7; no firm D call. The CDR3 loop reads CASSYYGGYEQYF. The DNA of the CDR3 is TGTGCCAGCAGTTACTACGGCGGCTACGAGCAGTACTTC.